A selection of T cell receptor beta chains follows, all from one sample in a study of shared clonotypes between healthy human individuals. Libraries were prepared by immunoSEQ multiplex PCR; TCRdb keeps only in-frame clonotypes and omits some of them. The top ten clones hold around 2% of a sample with hundreds of thousands of clones, approximately 73% of them seen once. The specimen was memory CD4+ T cells sorted from blood. These receptors were taken from a young woman in good health. The CDR3 runs from the conserved cysteine through the conserved F or W. The D gene is left open where the match is weak. Not all rows give a size; the values are once, few, many and, for expanded clones, a class.

>-|TRBJ2-3|-|TRBV11-1
CASSFATFGTDTQYF
TGTGCCAGCAGCTTTGCAACGTTCGGCACAGATACGCAGTATTTT
>-|TRBJ2-7|-|TRBV7-9
CASSRTKYEQYF
TGTGCCAGCAGCCGGACGAAGTACGAGCAGTACTTC
>TRBD2|TRBJ2-1|-|TRBV5-1
CASSSRTSGVNEQFF
TGCGCCAGCAGCTCGAGAACTAGCGGGGTCAATGAGCAGTTCTTC
>TRBD2|TRBJ2-7|-|TRBV7-8
CASSLGGTSGYQDEQYF
TGTGCCAGCAGCCTAGGGGGAACTAGCGGTTATCAGGACGAGCAGTACTTC
>-|TRBJ2-3|-|TRBV6-4
CASSQKAGSTDTQYF
TGTGCCAGCAGTCAAAAAGCGGGTAGCACAGATACGCAGTATTTT
>-|TRBJ1-4|few|TRBV14
CASSQGDRTTNEKLFF
TGTGCCAGCAGCCAGGGGGACCGAACAACTAATGAAAAACTGTTTTTT
>-|TRBJ1-5|-|TRBV19
CASSYLGYSNQPQHF
TGTGCCAGTAGTTACTTGGGGTATAGCAATCAGCCCCAGCATTTT
>TRBD1|TRBJ2-7|-|TRBV5-1
CASSLTGQNSYEQYF
TGCGCCAGCAGCTTGACGGGACAGAACTCCTACGAGCAGTACTTC
>-|TRBJ1-2|-|TRBV28
CASSPRTNYGYTF
TGTGCCAGCAGTCCCAGGACTAACTATGGCTACACCTTC
>TRBD2|TRBJ2-1|-|TRBV27
CASSPPSGRGSYNEQFF
TGTGCCAGCAGTCCCCCTAGCGGGAGAGGCTCCTACAATGAGCAGTTCTTC